This TCR beta chain is drawn from a study of beta chain features in type 1 diabetes. Study findings and constraints: Patients showed naive, central memory and Treg TCRB repertoires that appeared more similar than those of healthy donors.

The germline gives CDR1 SNHLY, CDR2 FYNNEI. V was trimmed by 10 bases and J by 5 bases, leaving 29 bases between them. The CDR3 covers 18 residues. This clone has only a few counts. Its target is not known. The isolated RNA, all of it, was reverse transcribed, so expressed TCRB transcripts were what got sequenced. The repertoire was sequenced with immunoSEQ multiplex PCR; TCRdb's copy has only in-frame clones and lacks some. The repertoire has about 300,000 clones, roughly 8% of them found once; the top ten carry roughly 1%. Sequenced: central memory CD4+ T cells from blood. The chain employs TRBV2 and TRBJ2-2; D is tentatively TRBD1 or TRBD2 (5 bases each). The origin of this receptor is a woman between 18 and 29 years old in good health. The CDR3 spells CAICPSSGATDATGELFF. For the CDR3, the DNA is TGTGCCATATGTCCAAGTTCCGGGGCCACCGACGCGACCGGGGAGCTGTTTTTT.